This TCR beta chain originates from a study of OX40 agonist ivuxolimab in advanced cancers. About the study: The patients got ivuxolimab, which is an agonistic anti-OX40 (CD134) antibody.

From germline, CDR1 is LGHNA and CDR2 YNFKEQ. This CDR3 is 14 amino acids long. V lost 0 bases and J 8 bases, leaving 13 bases between the germline ends. A note on this clone: Antigen specificity is unknown.

Only in-frame clones appear in the TCRdb table, and some are missing; sequencing was by immunoSEQ multiplex PCR. The table records about 73,000 clones, about 88% of them present only once. Whole-study findings and limits: The antigen specificity of the peripheral T cells (those that were expanded) was not determined.

The chain is built from TRBV4-2 and TRBJ1-2, with no clear D. Sequencing was performed on CD4+ or CD8+ T cells sorted from blood, taken in a trial of the OX40 agonist ivuxolimab. The clonotype originates from an adult with an advanced solid tumor such as melanoma, head and neck, liver or kidney cancer. CDR3 in amino acids: CASSQDSDRRGYTF. The CDR3 DNA follows: TGTGCCAGCAGCCAAGATTCAGATAGGAGAGGCTACACCTTC.